The 32 T cell receptor beta chains presented below share a single source sample, sequenced in a study of blood T cell repertoires in COVID-19 (dated by TCRdb to about 2020). Library preparation employed the immunoSEQ multiplex PCR assay. The table comes from immuneACCESS by way of TCRdb, which keeps in-frame sequences with V and J called. Part of the clones is missing from these tables; in studies checked, under half for an unresolved V gene and the rest for unknown reasons. The table for this sample lists about 14,000 clones; 75% to 85% of them were counted only once. The top ten constitute about a quarter of the sample. Sequencing used peripheral blood. These receptors all stem from a woman aged 45-65 years with active or convalescent COVID-19.

The chain is built from TRBV4-2 and TRBJ1-5; D is undetermined. Trimming removed 2 bases at V and 4 bases at J, with 6 bases between. The CDR3 has 13 amino acids. Germline V gene lookup returns CDR1 LGHNA and CDR2 YNFKEQ. The CDR3 loop is CASSQIINQPQHF. The CDR3 DNA reads as TGTGCCAGCAGCCAAATTATAAATCAGCCCCAGCATTTT.

The chain couples TRBV28 to TRBJ2-3, with D hard to call. Germline-derived CDR1 and CDR2 are MDHEN and SYDVKM. V lost 4 bases to trimming and J lost 5 bases, with 4 bases between them. The CDR3 consists of 11 residues. This CDR3 is CASSSRDTQYF. The DNA for the CDR3 is TGTGCCAGCAGTTCGAGAGATACGCAGTATTTT.

This clone was recorded once. The gene calls are TRBV2 and TRBJ2-7; the match to TRBD2 covers 12 bases. This CDR3 is built from 15 residues. The germline V gene has CDR1 SNHLY and CDR2 FYNNEI. V dropped 8 bases and J dropped 2; count of bases not matched to a gene: 7. CDR3 sequence reads: CASRSSSGGAYEQYF. CDR3 coding DNA: TGTGCCAGCCGTTCCTCTAGCGGGGGGGCCTACGAGCAGTACTTC. Supplemented by reference TRBV2 and TRBJ2-7, the full variable domain reads EPEVTQTPSHQVTQMGQEVILRCVPISNHLYFYWYRQILGQKVEFLVSFYNNEISEKSEIFDDQFSVERPDGSNFTLKIRSTKLEDSAMYFCASRSSSGGAYEQYFGPGTRLTVT.

The V gene is TRBV7-9, the J gene TRBJ1-2; D call uncertain. V lost 4 bases and J 4 bases, leaving 10 bases between the germline ends. Germline CDR1 reads SEHNR; CDR2 reads FQNEAQ (reference sequence). This CDR3 comprises 13 residues. CDR3 nucleotide sequence: TGTGCCAGCAGCTCGGCGACATTCTATGGCTACACCTTC. Protein: CASSSATFYGYTF.

This clone was observed a few times. The rearrangement uses TRBV7-2 and TRBJ2-7; maybe TRBD2 (6 bases). The CDR3 has 14 amino acids. The V end was cut by 1 base, the J end by 5 bases, with 12 bases between. Germline lookup yields CDR1 SGHTA and CDR2 FQGNSA. The CDR3 bases are TGTGCCAGCAGCTTAGGACCAGGGAGGAACGAGCAGTACTTC. This gives the protein CASSLGPGRNEQYF.

This chain joins TRBV6-5 and TRBJ1-5, with D perhaps matching TRBD1 (5 bases). The germline CDR1 and CDR2 sequences are MNHEY and SVGAGI. The CDR3 length is 12 residues. With 10 bases removed from V and 6 bases from J, the gap between germline ends came to 13 bases. The CDR3 loop reads CATGLGGQPQHF. As DNA, the CDR3 is TGTGCCACCGGGTTGGGGGGTCAGCCCCAGCATTTT.

V usage is TRBV5-1 and J usage is TRBJ2-2; no clear D. With 5 bases removed from V and 3 bases from J, the gap between germline ends came to 11 bases. The germline CDR1 and CDR2 sequences are SGHRS and YFSETQ. The CDR3 consists of 14 residues. CDR3 residues: CASRLNRDTGELFF. As DNA, the CDR3 is TGCGCCAGCAGACTAAATCGAGACACCGGGGAGCTGTTTTTT.

The CDR3 DNA is TGTGCCAGCTCTCTTAGGGACTTAAGCTCCTACGAGCAGTACTTC. It is translated as CASSLRDLSSYEQYF. The chain joins TRBV18 to TRBJ2-7, with TRBD2 as a possible D gene (6 bases). CDR1 is KGHSH, CDR2 LQKENI, per germline. The V and J ends lost 6 bases and 0 bases respectively, with 15 bases between them. This CDR3 is 15 amino acids long.

The chain combines TRBV19 with TRBJ2-3; TRBD2 is a possible D gene (7 bases). The CDR3 runs to 17 residues. CDR1 is LNHDA and CDR2 is SQIVND in the germline V gene (reference sequence). Deletions cut 5 bases from V and 4 bases from J, with 22 bases between. CDR3 DNA: TGTGCCAGTAGTCCGTTTTTAGGGGGGGCCAGTTCAGATACGCAGTATTTT. Translated: CASSPFLGGASSDTQYF. The complete variable domain, with remaining parts taken from reference TRBV19 and TRBJ2-3, reads DGGITQSPKYLFRKEGQNVTLSCEQNLNHDAMYWYRQDPGQGLRLIYYSQIVNDFQKGDIAEGYSVSREKKESFPLTVTSAQKNPTAFYLCASSPFLGGASSDTQYFGPGTRLTVL.

The chain carries TRBV19 and TRBJ1-2, with D possibly TRBD1 on 6 matching bases. Trimming took off 7 bases at V and 8 bases at J, with 14 bases between the two ends. Per the germline V gene, CDR1 is LNHDA and CDR2 is SQIVND (reference sequence). The CDR3 spans 12 residues. In nucleotides, the CDR3 is TGTGCCAGTATGGGGGCCCTGGAGGGCTACACCTTC. Translating gives CASMGALEGYTF.

The sample holds one count of this clone. The chain uses TRBV14 and TRBJ2-7; D is unresolved. CDR1 is SGHDN and CDR2 is FVKESK in the germline V gene. The CDR3 has 15 amino acids. Trimming removed 1 base from V and 1 base from J, with 11 bases in between. CDR3 sequence reads: CASSQVSSLSYEQYF. DNA for the CDR3: TGTGCCAGCAGCCAAGTCTCCTCCTTATCCTACGAGCAGTACTTC.

This clone was counted a few times. The chain carries TRBV5-1 and TRBJ2-2, with TRBD1 identical over 7 bases. The ends lost 4 bases at V and 7 bases at J; junction bases unmatched: 13. The CDR3 covers 16 residues. In germline, CDR1 is SGHRS, CDR2 YFSETQ. CDR3 in DNA: TGCGCCAGCAGCCCCGCGTTAAGGGGGCAGGGCGGGGAGCTGTTTTTT. This encodes CASSPALRGQGGELFF.

The gene calls are TRBV27 and TRBJ2-4, with 7 bases matching TRBD1. Losses at the gene ends were 0 bases for V and 0 bases for J; bases not matched to a gene: 17. This CDR3 spans 21 amino acids. In germline, CDR1 is MNHEY, CDR2 SMNVEV (reference sequence). CDR3 amino acids: CASSLSPPLQDRPLAKNIQYF. CDR3 nucleotides: TGTGCCAGCAGTTTATCCCCACCTCTCCAGGACAGGCCACTAGCCAAAAACATTCAGTACTTC.

The chain recombines TRBV5-6 with TRBJ1-5, with D unclear. V was trimmed by 2 bases and J by 7 bases, leaving 10 bases between them. This CDR3 has 13 amino acids. The germline V gene encodes CDR1 SGHDT and CDR2 YYEEEE. The CDR3 sequence is CASSFRGSQPQHF. In DNA, the CDR3 is TGTGCCAGCAGCTTCCGAGGGTCCCAGCCCCAGCATTTT.

This clone was detected only a few times. J is TRBJ1-5 and V is TRBV28, with a weak D call TRBD1 (5 bases). This CDR3 is built from 15 residues. Germline CDR1 MDHEN, CDR2 SYDVKM. Between the trimmed V and J ends, which lost 2 bases and 1 base, there was a span of 9 bases. The CDR3 nucleotides are TGTGCCAGCAGTTTACAGGGCAGGAGCAATCAGCCCCAGCATTTT. This encodes CASSLQGRSNQPQHF.

This chain uses TRBV2 with TRBJ2-7; tentatively, D is TRBD2 (6 bases). This CDR3 region has 15 residues. Germline CDR1 and CDR2: SNHLY and FYNNEI. V gave up 4 bases and J gave up 4 bases, with 17 bases separating them. In nucleotides, the CDR3 is TGTGCCAGCAGTGTACCCGGGACTCCCCATTACGAGCAGTACTTC. Translating it yields CASSVPGTPHYEQYF.

The chain employs TRBV19 and TRBJ1-2; 7 bases map to TRBD1. From germline, CDR1 is LNHDA and CDR2 SQIVND (reference sequence). V lost 8 bases, J lost 4 bases, and 4 bases stayed unmatched. CDR3 length: 12 residues. The CDR3 loop is CASRQGSYGYTF. For the CDR3, the DNA is TGTGCCAGTCGACAGGGTTCCTATGGCTACACCTTC.

This clone was seen only a few times. The chain's CDR3 is CASAPGVRQPQHF. The DNA for the CDR3 is TGTGCCAGCGCACCAGGGGTTCGTCAGCCCCAGCATTTT. V gene TRBV19 combines with J gene TRBJ1-5, with TRBD1 as a possible D gene (6 bases). Germline V lookup: CDR1 LNHDA, CDR2 SQIVND (reference sequence). Trimming cost V 9 bases and J 6 bases, with 15 bases left between them. The CDR3 spans 13 residues.

The chain links TRBV12-3 or TRBV12-4 to TRBJ2-7; D is uncertain. This CDR3 has 12 amino acids. The V gene lost 6 bases and the J gene lost 3 bases, with 9 bases spanning the gap. CDR3 sequence (DNA): TGTGCCAGCAGCGGTGGTGGCTACGAGCAGTACTTC. This codes for CASSGGGYEQYF.

V is TRBV12-3 or TRBV12-4 and J is TRBJ2-3, with unresolved D. The CDR3 covers 13 residues. Trimming left V 3 bases short and J 2 bases short, with 6 bases between. The CDR3, as DNA: TGTGCCAGCAGTTTTCAATCCACAGATACGCAGTATTTT. Its translation: CASSFQSTDTQYF.

The chain employs TRBV5-1 and TRBJ1-2; D is unresolved. The V and J ends lost 0 bases and 6 bases respectively, with 9 bases between them. The germline V gene encodes CDR1 SGHRS and CDR2 YFSETQ. The CDR3 totals 13 residues. CDR3 in DNA: TGCGCCAGCAGCTTGGAACAGCTGAATGGCTACACCTTC. It specifies CASSLEQLNGYTF.

A few counts support this clone. CDR3 amino acids: CASSSGGLTEAFF. As DNA, the CDR3 is TGTGCCAGCAGCAGTGGAGGGCTTACTGAAGCTTTCTTT. This chain connects TRBV7-9 to TRBJ1-1; D gene unclear. The CDR3 has 13 amino acids. Germline CDR1 is SEHNR and CDR2 is FQNEAQ (reference sequence). Trimming removed 5 bases from V and 5 bases from J, with 12 bases in between.

The genes are TRBV2 and TRBJ1-5; D unresolved. Trimming removed 3 bases from V and 6 bases from J, with 18 bases in between. CDR1 and CDR2 (germline): SNHLY, FYNNEI. CDR3 length: 16 amino acids. The CDR3 DNA follows: TGTGCCAGCAGTGAGATAAACGCAGCGGCGGGTCAGCCCCAGCATTTT. It encodes CASSEINAAAGQPQHF.

The V and J genes are TRBV5-1 and TRBJ2-3; D unresolved. The germline CDR1 and CDR2 sequences are SGHRS and YFSETQ. The length of the CDR3 is 13 residues. Trimming took 0 bases from V and 3 from J, leaving 5 bases between them. CDR3: CASSLGSTDTQYF. CDR3 in DNA: TGCGCCAGCAGCTTGGGCAGTACAGATACGCAGTATTTT.

The V call is TRBV5-1, the J call TRBJ2-7; TRBD1 might be the D (5 bases). Trimming pared 4 bases from V and 2 bases from J, leaving 16 bases between. Germline CDR1 reads SGHRS; CDR2 reads YFSETQ. The CDR3 consists of 15 residues. CDR3 sequence: CASSQAPWGPYEQYF. DNA of the CDR3: TGCGCCAGCAGCCAGGCCCCCTGGGGCCCCTACGAGCAGTACTTC. Variable domain in full (rest from reference TRBV5-1 and TRBJ2-7): KAGVTQTPRYLIKTRGQQVTLSCSPISGHRSVSWYQQTPGQGLQFLFEYFSETQRNKGNFPGRFSGRQFSNSRSEMNVSTLELGDSALYLCASSQAPWGPYEQYFGPGTRLTVT.

The rearrangement links TRBV28 to TRBJ2-7, with 8 nucleotides matching TRBD1. V was clipped by 4 bases and J by 3 bases; unmatched bases: 8. Germline V lookup: CDR1 MDHEN, CDR2 SYDVKM. This CDR3 has 15 amino acids. The CDR3 DNA sequence: TGTGCCAGCAGTTCGCAGGGGGCAGGGGGCTACGAGCAGTACTTC. Its translation: CASSSQGAGGYEQYF.

The chain is built from TRBV19 and TRBJ2-3, with 9 bases identical to TRBD1. V trimming: 7 bases; J trimming: 3 bases; junction bases outside the gene matches: 5. Per the germline V gene, CDR1 is LNHDA and CDR2 is SQIVND (reference sequence). This CDR3 region has 14 residues. The DNA for the CDR3 is TGTGCCAGTACCCCCGGACAGGGGACAGATACGCAGTATTTT. Translating gives CASTPGQGTDTQYF.

The chain carries TRBV30 and TRBJ1-2, with 7 bases fitting TRBD1. The CDR3 has 16 residues. V lost 5 bases, J lost 2 bases, and 14 bases stayed unmatched. Looked up from germline, CDR1 is GTSNPN and CDR2 is SVGIG (reference sequence). For the CDR3, the DNA is TGTGCCTGGGGCCTTTTACAGGGGAGTTGGAACTATGGCTACACCTTC. Translated, it gives CAWGLLQGSWNYGYTF.

The chain recombines TRBV27 with TRBJ2-3; TRBD2 matches at 8 bases. V dropped 2 bases and J dropped 4; count of bases not matched to a gene: 5. The CDR3 spans 15 residues. The germline V gene has CDR1 MNHEY and CDR2 SMNVEV (reference sequence). The CDR3 region has the DNA TGTGCCAGCAGTTTAAGGACTAGCAGGGCAGATACGCAGTATTTT. It specifies CASSLRTSRADTQYF.

On this clone itself: One end of the junction is discordant with germline, which a read error may explain. The rearrangement links TRBV7-7 to TRBJ1-5; the match to TRBD1 covers 8 bases. The CDR3 extends over 20 amino acids. Germline V gene lookup returns CDR1 SSHAT and CDR2 FNYEAQ (reference sequence). CDR3 in DNA: TGTGCTAGCAGCTTACTTGTGAAAGGATTTCAGGGGGCTCCGGACCAGCCCCAGCATTTT. Amino acid sequence: CASSLLVKGFQGAPDQPQHF. The variable domain in full, with the rest retrieved from reference TRBV7-7 and TRBJ1-5, is GAGVSQSPRYKVTKRGQDVTLRCDPISSHATLYWYQQALGQGPEFLTYFNYEAQPDKSGLPSDRFSAERPEGSISTLTIQRTEQRDSAMYRCASSLLVKGFQGAPDQPQHFGDGTRLSIL.

This clone was seen only once. The chain carries TRBV3-1 (or the pseudogene TRBV3-2) and TRBJ1-6; 9 nucleotides match TRBD1. The CDR3 is made up of 17 amino acids. Germline CDR1 is LGHDT and CDR2 is YNNKEL (reference sequence). With V trimmed by 0 bases and J by 9 bases, 9 bases remained unmatched. The CDR3 region is CASSQEFRDRDFSPLHF. The CDR3 DNA sequence: TGTGCCAGCAGCCAAGAATTCCGGGACAGGGATTTTTCACCCCTCCACTTT.

This clone came up once. The rearrangement joins TRBV11-2 to TRBJ2-7, with 9 bases matching TRBD1. CDR3 length: 14 residues. The germline V gene encodes CDR1 SGHAT and CDR2 FQNNGV. V shed 5 bases, J shed 4 bases, and the junction held 6 bases outside the gene matches. CDR3 sequence reads: CASSPYRGQYEQYF. The CDR3 DNA reads as TGTGCCAGCAGCCCTTACAGGGGGCAATACGAGCAGTACTTC.